This TCR beta chain was captured by sequencing in a study of naive and memory T cell subsets. This clonotype occurred many times. Its target is unknown. V was cut by 1 base and J by 5 bases, with 23 bases left in between. The CDR3 is made up of 18 amino acids. Per the germline V gene, CDR1 is MNHEY and CDR2 is SVGAGI. Specified treatment: skin biopsy from PPD injection site in Mantoux-positive individual. An oligonucleotide containing a UMI was ligated to the 3' end of TCR cDNA. Individuals with a positive Mantoux test gave biopsies from PPD-injected skin. Input was roughly 1 to 1000 ng of DNase-treated total RNA without cell sorting. Study results and caveats: Delayed type IV hypersensitivity infiltration was taken to explain higher tuberculin-site TCR counts.

Four PCR rounds used nested alpha and beta constant region primers plus the SP2 primer. For blood and skin samples, reverse transcription used TCR alpha and beta constant primers. TCRdb reanalysed the UMI-ligation and nested PCR reads using MiXCR and keeps one entry per CDR3 protein. The top ten clones hold roughly 3.6% of a sample with around 37,000 distinct CDR3 sequences, about 10% of them seen once. The rearrangement uses TRBV6-5 and TRBJ1-1; D gene unclear. The sample was skin, taken from a tuberculin skin test site. The TCR comes from an adult in good health. This CDR3 is CASSYLGRFGRGRTEAFF. The CDR3 DNA sequence: TGTGCCAGCAGTTACTTGGGCCGCTTCGGGAGAGGGAGGACTGAAGCTTTCTTT.